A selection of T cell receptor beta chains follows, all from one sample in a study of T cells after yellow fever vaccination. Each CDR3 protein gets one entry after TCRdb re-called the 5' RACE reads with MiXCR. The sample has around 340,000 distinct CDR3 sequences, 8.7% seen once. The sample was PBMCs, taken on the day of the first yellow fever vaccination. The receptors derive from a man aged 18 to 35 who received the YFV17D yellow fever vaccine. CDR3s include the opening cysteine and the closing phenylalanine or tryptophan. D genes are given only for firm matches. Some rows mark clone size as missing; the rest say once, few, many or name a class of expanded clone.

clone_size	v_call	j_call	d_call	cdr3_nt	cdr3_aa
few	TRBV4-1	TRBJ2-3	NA	TGCGCCAGCAGCCAAGTGATCAGTACGCAGTATTTT	CASSQVISTQYF
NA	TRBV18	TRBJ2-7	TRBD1	TGTGCCAGCTCACCCTTAGGACAGGGCGTACTGTACTTC	CASSPLGQGVLYF
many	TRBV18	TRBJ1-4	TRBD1	TGTGCCAGCTCACCGTTCAGGGGGCAAGGAGAAAAACTGTTTTTT	CASSPFRGQGEKLFF
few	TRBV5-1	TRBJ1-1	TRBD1	TGCGCCAGCAGCTGGACAGGGGAGGACACTGAAGCTTTCTTT	CASSWTGEDTEAFF
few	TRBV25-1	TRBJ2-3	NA	TGTGCCACCATATTTACGGGGGCAGATACGCAGTATTTT	CATIFTGADTQYF
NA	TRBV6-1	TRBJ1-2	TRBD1	TGTGCCAGCAGGCCGGACAGGGACTATGGCTACACCTTC	CASRPDRDYGYTF
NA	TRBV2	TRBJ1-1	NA	TGTGCCAGCAGTGAAGGCAGTCTTGGTGCAGCCAGCACTGAAGCTTTCTTT	CASSEGSLGAASTEAFF
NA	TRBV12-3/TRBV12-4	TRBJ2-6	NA	TGTGCCAGCAGCCGGCGGACCTCTGGGGCCAACGTCCTGACTTTC	CASSRRTSGANVLTF
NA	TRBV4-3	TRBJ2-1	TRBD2	TGCGCCAGCAGCCAAGATGGATCTAGCGGGACCCCTAATGAGCACTTCTTC	CASSQDGSSGTPNEHFF
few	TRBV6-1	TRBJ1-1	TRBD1	TGTGCCAGCAGTGACAGGGGGCGGACTGAAGCTTTCTTT	CASSDRGRTEAFF
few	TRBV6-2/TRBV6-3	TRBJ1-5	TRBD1	TGTGCCAGCAGCCCAACCTCCGGGACAGGGGATCAGCCCCAGCATTTT	CASSPTSGTGDQPQHF
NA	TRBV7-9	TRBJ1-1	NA	TGTGCCAGCAGCTGGGGAGGTGTGAACACTGAAGCTTTCTTT	CASSWGGVNTEAFF
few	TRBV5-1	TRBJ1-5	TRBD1	TGCGCCAGCAGCTTGGCAACAGGGGGTCAGCCCCAGCATTTT	CASSLATGGQPQHF
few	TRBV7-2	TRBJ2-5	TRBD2	TGTGCCAGCAGCTTGTCGGGGAGGGCGCCCCAGTACTTC	CASSLSGRAPQYF
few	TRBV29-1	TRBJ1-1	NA	TGCAGCGTTCTCGGGGCTAAGGGGAACACTGAAGCTTTCTTT	CSVLGAKGNTEAFF
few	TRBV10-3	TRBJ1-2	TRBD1	TGTGCCATCAGTGAGAGTCGCCAGGGGGGAGGCTACACCTTC	CAISESRQGGGYTF
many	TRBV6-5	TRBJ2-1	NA	TGTGCCAGCAGTTACCAGGGACCCATTAATGAGCAGTTCTTC	CASSYQGPINEQFF
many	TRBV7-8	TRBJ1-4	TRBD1	TGTGCCAGCAGCTCGACAGGGCCCCTGGGAAAACTGTTTTTT	CASSSTGPLGKLFF
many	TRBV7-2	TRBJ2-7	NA	TGTGCCAGCAGCTCCGGGTTTGACGAGCAGTACTTC	CASSSGFDEQYF
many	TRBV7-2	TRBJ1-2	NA	TGTGCCAGCAGCCCACCGACAGAGATTTATTACTATGGCTACACCTTC	CASSPPTEIYYYGYTF
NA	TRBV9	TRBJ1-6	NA	TGTGCCAGCAGCCGGTTCTTAGGGGGGGCTGGCAATTCACCCCTCCACTTT	CASSRFLGGAGNSPLHF
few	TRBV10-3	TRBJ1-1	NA	TGTGCCATCAGAGGGGATCAGGGAGCGGATGAAGCTTTCTTT	CAIRGDQGADEAFF
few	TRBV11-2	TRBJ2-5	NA	TGTGCCAGCAGCTCCTCGGGATCCGGTTCGACCCAGTACTTC	CASSSSGSGSTQYF
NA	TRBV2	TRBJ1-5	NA	TGTGCCAGCAGCCTAACAGGGATTAGCAATCAGCCCCAGCATTTT	CASSLTGISNQPQHF
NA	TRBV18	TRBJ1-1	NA	TGTGCCAGCTCACCCTGGGACGGTGAAGCTTTCTTT	CASSPWDGEAFF
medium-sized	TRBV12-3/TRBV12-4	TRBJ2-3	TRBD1	TGTGCCAGCAGTTTATGGGGTGCAGGGGGCGCAGATACGCAGTATTTT	CASSLWGAGGADTQYF
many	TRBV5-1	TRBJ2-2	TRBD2	TGCGCCAGCAGCTTGGCACGGATCGGAGCGGGGGGGCCGAACGGGGAGCTGTTTTTT	CASSLARIGAGGPNGELFF
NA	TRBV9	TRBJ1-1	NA	TGTGCCAGCAGCGTAAGTATCATGAACACTGAAGCTTTCTTT	CASSVSIMNTEAFF
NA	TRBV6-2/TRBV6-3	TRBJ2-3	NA	TGTGCCAGCAGTTACTCGACACTCGGCACAGATACGCAGTATTTT	CASSYSTLGTDTQYF
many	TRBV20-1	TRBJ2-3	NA	TGCAGTGCTACCCCCCCCCAGGGGTCCGGCACAGATACGCAGTATTTT	CSATPPQGSGTDTQYF
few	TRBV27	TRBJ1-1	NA	TGTGCCAGCAGTTTAAGGGGAGGGGGAGGTGAAGCTTTCTTT	CASSLRGGGGEAFF
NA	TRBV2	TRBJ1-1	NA	TGTGCCAGCAGGGAACTGGGGCGCACTGAAGCTTTCTTT	CASRELGRTEAFF
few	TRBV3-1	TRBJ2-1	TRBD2	TGTGCCAGCAGCCTTCTAGCGGGAGTATACAATGAGCAGTTCTTC	CASSLLAGVYNEQFF
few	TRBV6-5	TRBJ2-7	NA	TGTGCCAGCAGTTACTCGACGGGGAGGCACGAGCAGTACTTC	CASSYSTGRHEQYF
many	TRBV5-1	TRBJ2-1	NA	TGCGCCAGCAGCTTGGTGATGGGTGAGCAGTTCTTC	CASSLVMGEQFF
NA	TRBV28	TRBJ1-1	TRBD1	TGTACCAGCAGTATGTTAGACAGGGCTGAAGCTTTCTTT	CTSSMLDRAEAFF
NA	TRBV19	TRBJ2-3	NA	TGTGCCAGTAGCAACCCTCCCCCCGATACGCAGTATTTT	CASSNPPPDTQYF
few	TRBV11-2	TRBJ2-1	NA	TGTGCCAGCAGCTTTCCGGGGGCGAGGGGGACCCTGGACTTC	CASSFPGARGTLDF
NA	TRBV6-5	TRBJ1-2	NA	TGTGCCAGCAGTTCCTCAGGCTATGGCTACACCTTC	CASSSSGYGYTF
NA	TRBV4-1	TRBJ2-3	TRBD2	TGCGCCAGCAGCCTCCCCAGGGGGACTAGCGGGGGGCACCCCACAGATACGCAGTATTTT	CASSLPRGTSGGHPTDTQYF
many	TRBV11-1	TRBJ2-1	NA	TGTGCCAGCAGCGCGGACCCGCGCTCCTACAATGAGCAGTTCTTC	CASSADPRSYNEQFF
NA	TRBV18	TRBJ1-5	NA	TGTGCCAGCTCACCGGTGGGGGGGCAGCCCCAGCATTTT	CASSPVGGQPQHF
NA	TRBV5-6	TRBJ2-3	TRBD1	TGTGCCAGCAGCTTGCTGGGAAACAGGGGTGGCACAGATACGCAGTATTTT	CASSLLGNRGGTDTQYF
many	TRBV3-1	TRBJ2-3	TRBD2	TGTGCCAGCACCCGCGGGGGGGTCACAGATACGCAGTATTTT	CASTRGGVTDTQYF
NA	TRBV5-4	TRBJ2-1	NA	TGTGCCAGCAGCCGGCAGGGTACCTACAATGAGCAGTTCTTC	CASSRQGTYNEQFF
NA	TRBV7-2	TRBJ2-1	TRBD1	TGTGCCAGCAGCTCTGGACAGGGCGACAATGAGCAGTTCTTC	CASSSGQGDNEQFF